This entry lists 18 T cell receptor beta chains sequenced from one sample in a study of blood T cells in healthy people across ages. With a J-beta primer mix and a sample-barcoded 5' primer, a second PCR ran about 7 to 12 cycles. TCRdb used MiXCR to reprocess the 5' RACE reads, holding one entry per CDR3 protein. The repertoire holds over 1,300,000 distinct CDR3 sequences, with roughly 59% as singletons. Sequenced: blood. Source of these receptors: a man aged 18 to 30 in good health.

The chain carries TRBV12-3 or TRBV12-4 and TRBJ1-5; D might be TRBD1 (6 bases). This CDR3 is built from 14 residues. Between the trimmed V and J ends, which lost 3 bases and 3 bases, there was a span of 9 bases. The DNA of the CDR3 is TGTGCCAGCAGTTTCGGACAGAACAATCAGCCCCAGCATTTT. It specifies CASSFGQNNQPQHF.

This clonotype was found a few times. V is TRBV29-1 and J is TRBJ2-3, with 7 bases lining up with TRBD2. Germline lookup yields CDR1 SQVTM and CDR2 ANQGSEA. The CDR3 is made up of 15 amino acids. J was trimmed by 3 bases and V by 1 base; bases with no gene match: 7. This CDR3 reads CSVEVAAGLTDTQYF. The DNA of the CDR3 is TGCAGCGTTGAAGTGGCAGCGGGACTGACAGATACGCAGTATTTT.

This clonotype turned up a few times. This chain joins TRBV6-1 and TRBJ1-2; no definite D call. Germline V gives CDR1 MNHNS, CDR2 SASEGT. V lost 2 bases, J lost 8 bases, and 12 bases lay in between. The CDR3 sequence is 13 residues long. The chain's CDR3 is CASSEYVGGGYTF. The CDR3 DNA follows: TGTGCCAGCAGTGAATATGTTGGAGGGGGCTACACCTTC.

The chain employs TRBV6-1 and TRBJ1-5; D is undetermined. Trimming shortened V by 6 bases and J by 0 bases, and 6 bases separated the two germline ends. This CDR3 spans 13 amino acids. Germline V CDR1 and CDR2: MNHNS, SASEGT. The CDR3 sequence is CASRLLSNQPQHF. In DNA, the CDR3 is TGTGCCAGCAGGCTTCTTAGCAATCAGCCCCAGCATTTT.

This chain links TRBV15 with TRBJ2-1, with 9 bases matching TRBD1. Germline V CDR1 and CDR2: LNHNV, YYDKDF (reference sequence). The CDR3 runs to 15 residues. V lost 3 bases, J lost 6 bases, and 6 bases stayed unmatched. The chain's CDR3 is CATSSDRGRSNEQFF. CDR3 nucleotide sequence: TGTGCCACCAGCAGTGACAGGGGGAGGTCCAATGAGCAGTTCTTC.

The chain is built from TRBV5-1 and TRBJ2-5; 8 bases line up with TRBD1. CDR1 and CDR2 (germline): SGHRS, YFSETQ. The ends lost 3 bases at V and 1 base at J; junction bases unmatched: 5. The CDR3 loop spans 15 amino acids. This CDR3 is CASSWGTGRQETQYF. The CDR3 DNA reads as TGCGCCAGCAGCTGGGGGACAGGCCGCCAAGAGACCCAGTACTTC.

This clonotype was counted only a few times. The chain links TRBV20-1 to TRBJ2-7; D is ambiguous. This CDR3 is built from 12 residues. V lost 1 base to trimming and J lost 4 bases, with 8 bases between them. Germline V gene data show CDR1 as DFQATT and CDR2 as SNEGSKA (reference sequence). CDR3 nucleotide sequence: TGCAGTGCTAGAGCTAGTCCTTACGAGCAGTACTTC. Protein sequence: CSARASPYEQYF.

The sample holds a few counts of this clonotype. This rearrangement joins TRBV5-1 to TRBJ1-2, with D hard to call. The CDR3 loop spans 16 amino acids. Germline CDR1 is SGHRS and CDR2 is YFSETQ. V shed 0 bases and J shed 2 bases, with 14 bases lying between them. Here the CDR3 reads CASSLGVTDTNYGYTF. As DNA, the CDR3 is TGCGCCAGCAGCTTGGGGGTGACGGATACCAACTATGGCTACACCTTC.

The rearrangement links TRBV6-1 to TRBJ1-1; D is uncertain. The V gene's germline CDR1 is MNHNS and CDR2 SASEGT. V shed 6 bases and J shed 8 bases, with 13 bases lying between them. The CDR3 has 12 amino acids. The CDR3 spells CASSVSTSEAFF. The CDR3 coding sequence is TGTGCCAGCAGCGTTAGCACGTCCGAAGCTTTCTTT.

This clonotype turned up a few times. The rearrangement links TRBV27 to TRBJ2-1; tentatively, D is TRBD1 (6 bases). V was pared by 4 bases and J by 11 bases, with 12 bases between. The CDR3 length is 12 residues. The germline V gene has CDR1 MNHEY and CDR2 SMNVEV (reference sequence). This chain's CDR3 is CASSSFQGKQFF. In nucleotides, the CDR3 is TGTGCCAGCAGTTCGTTCCAGGGGAAGCAGTTCTTC.

This clonotype has only a few counts. The J gene is TRBJ2-3, the V gene TRBV6-2 or TRBV6-3, with 9 bases lining up with TRBD1. CDR1 is MNHEY, CDR2 SVGEGT, per germline. V lost 6 bases and J lost 0; bases outside the gene matches: 1. CDR3 length: 14 residues. CDR3 sequence reads: CASRGTGSTDTQYF. In DNA, the CDR3 is TGTGCCAGCAGGGGGACAGGGAGCACAGATACGCAGTATTTT.

This clonotype was observed once. The rearrangement joins TRBV12-5 to TRBJ2-2; D is perhaps TRBD2 (6 bases). Germline V gives CDR1 LGHNT, CDR2 FRNRAP. The CDR3 covers 17 residues. V lost 1 base and J 0 bases, leaving 12 bases between the germline ends. CDR3 residues: CASGLGAGPSNTGELFF. CDR3 DNA: TGTGCTAGTGGTTTGGGGGCGGGACCATCGAACACCGGGGAGCTGTTTTTT. The variable domain in full, with the rest retrieved from reference TRBV12-5 and TRBJ2-2, is DARVTQTPRHKVTEMGQEVTMRCQPILGHNTVFWYRQTMMQGLELLAYFRNRAPLDDSGMPKDRFSAEMPDATLATLKIQPSEPRDSAVYFCASGLGAGPSNTGELFFGEGSRLTVL.

On this clonotype itself: The germline gene is not matched at one end of the junction; a read error may be the cause. The chain combines TRBV12-3 or TRBV12-4 with TRBJ2-4; no firm D call. The DNA end is a closer match to TRBJ2-5, so the J assignment may be wrong. The CDR3 has 13 residues. CDR3 sequence: CVSSPRNQETQYF. The CDR3 nucleotides are TGTGTCAGCAGTCCAAGAAACCAAGAGACCCAGTACTTC.

The chain links TRBV25-1 to TRBJ1-1; D unclear. CDR1 and CDR2 (germline): MGHDK, SYGVNS. The length of the CDR3 is 14 residues. The V gene lost 3 bases and the J gene lost 7 bases, with 15 bases spanning the gap. CDR3 DNA: TGTGCCAGCAGTGATGGAGGTGTGGGGTATGAAGCTTTCTTT. Amino acid sequence: CASSDGGVGYEAFF.

The chain is built from TRBV4-1 and TRBJ2-3, with D possibly matching TRBD1 (5 bases). CDR1 MGHRA and CDR2 YSYEKL come from the germline V gene. This CDR3 is 15 amino acids long. V was pared by 5 bases and J by 6 bases, with 18 bases between. CDR3 DNA sequence: TGCGCCAGCAGCATCCTGGGATTGGGGCCGGATACGCAGTATTTT. Encoded protein: CASSILGLGPDTQYF.

This chain links TRBV6-5 with TRBJ2-7; 10 bases are a match to TRBD2. The V gene's germline CDR1 is MNHEY and CDR2 SVGAGI. Trimming at V came to 3 bases and at J to 2 bases, leaving 4 bases not matched to a gene. The CDR3 sequence is 15 residues long. The CDR3 loop is CASSYTSGATYEQYF. The CDR3 DNA follows: TGTGCCAGCAGTTATACTAGCGGGGCTACCTACGAGCAGTACTTC.

V is TRBV28 and J is TRBJ2-3; a possible D gene is TRBD1 (5 bases). This CDR3 has 14 residues. V was cut by 2 bases and J by 2 bases, with 8 bases left in between. Germline V gene sequence: CDR1 MDHEN, CDR2 SYDVKM. CDR3 in amino acids: CASSLPGNTDTQYF. The CDR3 DNA sequence: TGTGCCAGCAGTTTACCAGGGAACACAGATACGCAGTATTTT.

The chain has TRBV20-1 and TRBJ2-3; D remains unclear. The CDR3 spans 16 residues. V was pared by 0 bases and J by 2 bases, with 15 bases between. CDR1 DFQATT and CDR2 SNEGSKA come from the germline V gene (reference sequence). In DNA form, the CDR3 reads TGCAGTGCTAGAGATATCGGCTTACTCAACACAGATACGCAGTATTTT. The encoded protein is CSARDIGLLNTDTQYF.